A selection of T cell receptor beta chains follows, all from one sample in a study of human T cells and chemical hapten exposure. TCRdb called the RACE reads again in MiXCR, with one record for every CDR3 protein. The data show around 47,000 distinct CDR3 sequences, with 3.7% seen just once and around 5% held by the top ten. The specimen was whole blood. These receptors came from a human donor in good health. Some clones in this sample may be carry-over from other donors' samples. Both conserved end residues are part of each CDR3. Fields, in order: J gene, clone size, V gene, D gene, CDR3 protein, CDR3 DNA. The D gene is left open where the match is weak. Some rows mark clone size as missing; the rest say once, few, many or name a class of expanded clone.

J gene: TRBJ2-3; clone size: many; V gene: TRBV28; D gene: TRBD1; CDR3 protein: CASSLNRGSTDTQYF; CDR3 DNA: TGTGCCAGCAGTTTAAACAGGGGAAGCACAGATACGCAGTATTTT
J gene: TRBJ1-5; clone size: .; V gene: TRBV27; D gene: .; CDR3 protein: CASSSPGAGQPQHF; CDR3 DNA: TGTGCCAGCAGTTCCCCGGGGGCCGGTCAGCCCCAGCATTTT
J gene: TRBJ1-2; clone size: .; V gene: TRBV5-1; D gene: .; CDR3 protein: CASSLDPLTPQGYTF; CDR3 DNA: TGCGCCAGCAGCTTGGATCCCTTAACGCCGCAGGGCTACACCTTC
J gene: TRBJ1-2; clone size: many; V gene: TRBV6-1; D gene: TRBD1; CDR3 protein: CASSMTGGLYGYTF; CDR3 DNA: TGTGCCAGCAGTATGACAGGGGGCCTCTATGGCTACACCTTC
J gene: TRBJ2-7; clone size: many; V gene: TRBV19; D gene: TRBD2; CDR3 protein: CASSAGLGYEQYF; CDR3 DNA: TGTGCCAGTAGTGCAGGACTAGGCTACGAGCAGTACTTC
J gene: TRBJ1-2; clone size: few; V gene: TRBV28; D gene: .; CDR3 protein: CASSLMAGLVSGYTF; CDR3 DNA: TGTGCCAGCAGTTTAATGGCAGGGCTTGTTAGTGGCTACACCTTC
J gene: TRBJ1-1; clone size: few; V gene: TRBV4-2; D gene: .; CDR3 protein: CASSPTGATEAFF; CDR3 DNA: TGTGCCAGCAGCCCTACGGGGGCCACTGAAGCTTTCTTT
J gene: TRBJ2-1; clone size: few; V gene: TRBV5-4; D gene: .; CDR3 protein: CASSWKGLPNEQFF; CDR3 DNA: TGTGCCAGCAGCTGGAAAGGGCTTCCCAATGAGCAGTTCTTC
J gene: TRBJ2-1; clone size: many; V gene: TRBV28; D gene: TRBD2; CDR3 protein: CASRPPLPGTSGRYEQFF; CDR3 DNA: TGTGCCAGCAGACCGCCCCTCCCCGGGACTAGCGGGAGGTATGAGCAGTTCTTC
J gene: TRBJ2-5; clone size: .; V gene: TRBV30; D gene: TRBD2; CDR3 protein: CAWSVVSGSETQYF; CDR3 DNA: TGTGCCTGGAGTGTAGTTAGCGGGAGTGAGACCCAGTACTTC
J gene: TRBJ2-1; clone size: .; V gene: TRBV6-6; D gene: TRBD1; CDR3 protein: CASSSGTGRNNEQFF; CDR3 DNA: TGTGCCAGCAGTTCCGGGACAGGGAGGAACAATGAGCAGTTCTTC
J gene: TRBJ1-6; clone size: many; V gene: TRBV27; D gene: .; CDR3 protein: CASSPRLRNSPLHF; CDR3 DNA: TGTGCCAGCAGTCCACGGCTTAGAAATTCACCCCTCCACTTT
J gene: TRBJ2-4; clone size: .; V gene: TRBV3-1; D gene: .; CDR3 protein: CASSPTIAKNIRYF; CDR3 DNA: TGTGCCAGCAGCCCGACTATAGCCAAAAACATTCGGTACTTC
J gene: TRBJ1-1; clone size: many; V gene: TRBV6-5; D gene: TRBD1; CDR3 protein: CASSYLSAGTGLNTEAFF; CDR3 DNA: TGTGCCAGCAGTTACCTTTCAGCCGGGACAGGGTTGAACACTGAAGCTTTCTTT
J gene: TRBJ1-2; clone size: few; V gene: TRBV19; D gene: TRBD1; CDR3 protein: CASSISGGTFYGYTF; CDR3 DNA: TGTGCCAGTAGCATCTCAGGGGGGACTTTCTATGGCTACACCTTC
J gene: TRBJ2-2; clone size: many; V gene: TRBV27; D gene: TRBD1; CDR3 protein: CASSGTGVYGDTGELFF; CDR3 DNA: TGTGCCAGCAGTGGAACAGGGGTGTATGGAGACACCGGGGAGCTGTTTTTT
J gene: TRBJ2-7; clone size: many; V gene: TRBV28; D gene: .; CDR3 protein: CASSLSGGALDF; CDR3 DNA: TGTGCCAGCAGTTTATCCGGCGGGGCCCTGGACTTC
J gene: TRBJ1-5; clone size: few; V gene: TRBV9; D gene: .; CDR3 protein: CASSAGPNQPQHF; CDR3 DNA: TGTGCCAGCAGCGCAGGCCCGAATCAGCCCCAGCATTTT
J gene: TRBJ1-3; clone size: few; V gene: TRBV20-1; D gene: .; CDR3 protein: CSARPRVKLDTIYF; CDR3 DNA: TGCAGTGCTAGACCCCGGGTGAAGTTGGACACCATATATTTT
J gene: TRBJ2-6; clone size: many; V gene: TRBV29-1; D gene: .; CDR3 protein: CSVAGPGANVLTF; CDR3 DNA: TGCAGCGTTGCAGGGCCTGGGGCCAACGTCCTGACTTTC
J gene: TRBJ1-1; clone size: few; V gene: TRBV6-2/TRBV6-3; D gene: .; CDR3 protein: CASSHGIDYTEAFF; CDR3 DNA: TGTGCCAGCAGCCACGGTATAGATTACACTGAAGCTTTCTTT
J gene: TRBJ1-6; clone size: many; V gene: TRBV28; D gene: .; CDR3 protein: CASKDTGAYNSPLHF; CDR3 DNA: TGTGCCAGCAAGGATACAGGTGCCTATAATTCACCCCTCCACTTT
J gene: TRBJ2-3; clone size: many; V gene: TRBV9; D gene: .; CDR3 protein: CASSLWGDTQYF; CDR3 DNA: TGTGCCAGCAGCCTCTGGGGAGATACGCAGTATTTT
J gene: TRBJ1-5; clone size: many; V gene: TRBV10-3; D gene: .; CDR3 protein: CASSFSTGKNQPQHF; CDR3 DNA: TGTGCCAGTTCGTTCTCGACGGGAAAGAATCAGCCCCAGCATTTT
J gene: TRBJ2-7; clone size: many; V gene: TRBV7-2; D gene: TRBD1; CDR3 protein: CASSRDRGTYEQYF; CDR3 DNA: TGTGCCAGCAGCCGGGACAGGGGCACCTACGAGCAGTACTTC
J gene: TRBJ2-1; clone size: many; V gene: TRBV9; D gene: .; CDR3 protein: CASSVVRGDEQFF; CDR3 DNA: TGTGCCAGCAGCGTAGTTAGGGGTGATGAGCAGTTCTTC
J gene: TRBJ1-6; clone size: many; V gene: TRBV3-1; D gene: .; CDR3 protein: CASSQGRMNSPLHF; CDR3 DNA: TGTGCCAGCAGCCAGGGACGGATGAATTCACCCCTCCACTTT
J gene: TRBJ1-2; clone size: many; V gene: TRBV28; D gene: .; CDR3 protein: CASCHGDVYGYTF; CDR3 DNA: TGTGCCAGCTGCCACGGGGATGTCTATGGCTACACCTTC
J gene: TRBJ2-7; clone size: many; V gene: TRBV12-3/TRBV12-4; D gene: TRBD1; CDR3 protein: CASSLTGTGGFVEQYF; CDR3 DNA: TGTGCCAGCAGTTTAACCGGGACAGGGGGGTTTGTCGAGCAGTACTTC
J gene: TRBJ1-2; clone size: few; V gene: TRBV24-1; D gene: .; CDR3 protein: CATSDPNPDNYGYTF; CDR3 DNA: TGTGCCACCAGTGACCCCAATCCCGACAACTATGGCTACACCTTC
J gene: TRBJ2-3; clone size: .; V gene: TRBV28; D gene: .; CDR3 protein: CASSFGVPSTQYF; CDR3 DNA: TGTGCCAGCAGTTTCGGAGTGCCAAGCACGCAGTATTTT
J gene: TRBJ1-1; clone size: many; V gene: TRBV5-1; D gene: .; CDR3 protein: CASTPFGGATEAFF; CDR3 DNA: TGCGCCAGCACCCCGTTTGGGGGGGCCACTGAAGCTTTCTTT
J gene: TRBJ1-1; clone size: .; V gene: TRBV28; D gene: .; CDR3 protein: CASRRVTEAFF; CDR3 DNA: TGTGCCAGCAGGAGGGTCACTGAAGCTTTCTTT
J gene: TRBJ1-3; clone size: many; V gene: TRBV7-2; D gene: .; CDR3 protein: CASSLDLRPGNTIYF; CDR3 DNA: TGTGCCAGCAGCTTAGACTTACGCCCGGGAAACACCATATATTTT
J gene: TRBJ2-7; clone size: many; V gene: TRBV6-5; D gene: TRBD2; CDR3 protein: CASRTTAGGSEQYF; CDR3 DNA: TGTGCCAGCCGGACTACCGCGGGGGGTAGCGAGCAGTACTTC
J gene: TRBJ1-1; clone size: many; V gene: TRBV7-2; D gene: .; CDR3 protein: CASSLGANTEAFF; CDR3 DNA: TGTGCCAGCAGCTTAGGAGCTAACACTGAAGCTTTCTTT
J gene: TRBJ2-6; clone size: many; V gene: TRBV18; D gene: .; CDR3 protein: CASSPRVVSGANVLTF; CDR3 DNA: TGTGCCAGCTCACCCAGGGTGGTCTCTGGGGCCAACGTCCTGACTTTC
J gene: TRBJ1-2; clone size: few; V gene: TRBV6-6; D gene: .; CDR3 protein: CASSYSKGGVNYGYTF; CDR3 DNA: TGTGCCAGCAGTTACTCTAAGGGCGGGGTTAACTATGGCTACACCTTC
J gene: TRBJ2-7; clone size: many; V gene: TRBV30; D gene: .; CDR3 protein: CAWSVPSAQQYF; CDR3 DNA: TGTGCCTGGAGTGTCCCGTCCGCCCAGCAGTACTTC
J gene: TRBJ1-6; clone size: .; V gene: TRBV27; D gene: TRBD1; CDR3 protein: CASSPGQGVPSPLHF; CDR3 DNA: TGTGCCAGCAGTCCCGGACAGGGAGTCCCTTCACCCCTCCACTTT
J gene: TRBJ2-2; clone size: many; V gene: TRBV19; D gene: .; CDR3 protein: CASTLTGLNTGELFF; CDR3 DNA: TGTGCCAGTACTCTGACAGGATTGAACACCGGGGAGCTGTTTTTT
J gene: TRBJ1-4; clone size: many; V gene: TRBV28; D gene: .; CDR3 protein: CASRQGGSSEKLFF; CDR3 DNA: TGTGCCAGCAGACAGGGCGGCTCGAGCGAAAAACTGTTTTTT
J gene: TRBJ1-1; clone size: .; V gene: TRBV5-1; D gene: .; CDR3 protein: CASSLDRPGDTEAFF; CDR3 DNA: TGCGCCAGCAGCTTGGACCGCCCCGGGGACACTGAAGCTTTCTTT
J gene: TRBJ2-5; clone size: many; V gene: TRBV9; D gene: .; CDR3 protein: CASSIDSQTQYF; CDR3 DNA: TGTGCCAGCAGCATAGACAGCCAGACCCAGTACTTC
J gene: TRBJ2-3; clone size: few; V gene: TRBV5-1; D gene: TRBD2; CDR3 protein: CASSLLAGVETDTQYF; CDR3 DNA: TGCGCCAGCAGCTTGCTAGCGGGAGTTGAAACAGATACGCAGTATTTT
J gene: TRBJ2-3; clone size: few; V gene: TRBV29-1; D gene: TRBD2; CDR3 protein: CSVSGLAGLDTQYF; CDR3 DNA: TGCAGCGTATCGGGACTAGCGGGCCTAGATACGCAGTATTTT
J gene: TRBJ2-2; clone size: many; V gene: TRBV20-1; D gene: TRBD2; CDR3 protein: CSARDVRHSGTITGELFF; CDR3 DNA: TGCAGTGCTAGAGATGTGAGGCATAGCGGGACGATCACCGGGGAGCTGTTTTTT
J gene: TRBJ2-3; clone size: many; V gene: TRBV7-2; D gene: .; CDR3 protein: CASSLGVGRGVTDTQYF; CDR3 DNA: TGTGCCAGCAGCTTAGGGGTCGGCAGGGGAGTAACAGATACGCAGTATTTT